Below are 31 T cell receptor beta chains sequenced from a single sample in a study of T cell responses to AZD1222 COVID-19 vaccine (dated by TCRdb to the early 2020s). Library preparation used the immunoSEQ multiplex PCR assay. In TCRdb, the immuneACCESS table is reduced to in-frame sequences with V and J assigned. These tables do not hold every clone; where another copy was compared, an unresolved V gene accounts for under half, and the others remain unexplained. This sample comprises some 100,000 clones, around nine tenths of them detected only once. The ten top clones hold 3.5% of the sample. What the time point label conveys for this sample: about 28 days (+/-7) after the second vaccine dose. Here the sequenced sample was peripheral blood, taken 28 days after the second AZD1222 dose. The receptors stem from an adult who received the AZD1222 COVID-19 vaccine.

The rearrangement joins TRBV15 to TRBJ1-2; D gene ambiguous. CDR3 length: 15 residues. Trimming removed 2 bases from V and 6 bases from J, with 16 bases in between. Germline values: CDR1 LNHNV, CDR2 YYDKDF (reference sequence). The CDR3 DNA reads TGTGCCACCAGCAGATTTTCTTCGGGAGGCCATGGCTACACCTTC. Protein product: CATSRFSSGGHGYTF.

This chain links TRBV11-2 with TRBJ2-3; 7 bases are shared with TRBD1. V lost 1 base to trimming and J lost 6 bases; unmatched junction nucleotides: 10. Per the germline V gene, CDR1 is SGHAT and CDR2 is FQNNGV. This CDR3 spans 16 amino acids. CDR3 protein: CASSLGRGPTVDTQYF. The CDR3 DNA reads as TGTGCCAGCAGCTTAGGTAGGGGGCCTACGGTTGATACGCAGTATTTT.

This sequence joins TRBV6-5 and TRBJ1-2; 7 nucleotides agree with TRBD1. The CDR3 length is 13 residues. V shed 6 bases, J shed 7 bases, and the junction held 8 bases outside the gene matches. Germline V gives CDR1 MNHEY, CDR2 SVGAGI. CDR3 amino acids: CASRTGDSSGYTF. The CDR3 coding sequence is TGTGCCAGCAGAACAGGGGATTCTAGTGGCTACACCTTC.

The CDR3 sequence: CASSSTSRETQYF. The CDR3 DNA reads as TGTGCCAGCAGTTCGACTAGCCGGGAGACCCAGTACTTC. The genes are TRBV12-3 or TRBV12-4 and TRBJ2-5; 7 bases agree with TRBD2. The CDR3 has 13 residues. Unmatched junction bases numbered 4, after V lost 4 bases and J lost 5 bases.

V usage is TRBV11-2 and J usage is TRBJ2-7, with D possibly being TRBD2 (5 bases). This CDR3 has 16 residues. V was clipped by 6 bases and J by 0 bases, with 18 bases between them. Per germline, CDR1 SGHAT and CDR2 FQNNGV. The CDR3 sequence is CASRSLGLLSSYEQYF. The CDR3 DNA sequence: TGTGCCAGCAGATCACTAGGACTCCTTAGCTCCTACGAGCAGTACTTC.

The V and J genes are TRBV10-3 and TRBJ2-7; D gene uncertain. Germline CDR1 ENHRY, CDR2 SYGVKD. The V end was cut by 4 bases, the J end by 4 bases, with 5 bases between. The CDR3 extends over 11 amino acids. CDR3 residues: CAISGDYEQYF. For the CDR3, the DNA is TGTGCCATCAGTGGGGATTACGAGCAGTACTTC.

This chain uses TRBV5-4 with TRBJ1-5, with 8 bases aligning to TRBD1. CDR3 length equals 15 residues. After removal of 0 bases from V and 4 bases from J, the junction contained 3 bases not matched to a gene. CDR1 is SGHNT and CDR2 is YYREEE in the germline V gene (reference sequence). This chain's CDR3 is CASSLGQGINQPQHF. The CDR3 DNA sequence: TGTGCCAGCAGCTTGGGACAGGGGATAAATCAGCCCCAGCATTTT. Variable domain in full (rest from reference TRBV5-4 and TRBJ1-5): ETGVTQSPTHLIKTRGQQVTLRCSSQSGHNTVSWYQQALGQGPQFIFQYYREEENGRGNFPPRFSGLQFPNYSSELNVNALELDDSALYLCASSLGQGINQPQHFGDGTRLSIL.

This chain links TRBV6-6 with TRBJ1-6, with TRBD1 matching over 8 bases. Trimming cost V 2 bases and J 10 bases; bases outside gene matches: 10. The germline V gene has CDR1 MNHNY and CDR2 SVGAGI (reference sequence). The CDR3 is made up of 16 amino acids. The CDR3 sequence is CASSYGPDRVKSPLHF. The CDR3 DNA reads TGTGCCAGCAGTTACGGTCCGGACAGGGTAAAATCACCCCTCCACTTT.

The rearrangement links TRBV10-1 to TRBJ1-3; unclear D gene. This CDR3 comprises 15 residues. Per the germline V gene, CDR1 is WNHNN and CDR2 is SYGVQD (reference sequence). V lost 7 bases and J lost 0, with 13 bases in between. The CDR3 DNA follows: TGCGCCAGCATCAATTTCACGGTCTCTGGAAACACCATATATTTT. This gives the protein CASINFTVSGNTIYF.

The V gene is TRBV20-1, the J gene TRBJ2-3, with D possibly matching TRBD2 (6 bases). Germline-derived CDR1 and CDR2 are DFQATT and SNEGSKA (reference sequence). V lost 3 bases and J lost 12, with 10 bases in between. The CDR3 extends over 10 amino acids. The CDR3 loop is CSASGSNQYF. The DNA of the CDR3 is TGCAGTGCTAGCGGGAGTAACCAGTATTTT.

The gene calls are TRBV6-5 and TRBJ2-7, with D maybe TRBD2 (7 bases). The CDR3 runs 15 residues. Trimming shortened V by 7 bases and J by 3 bases, and 19 bases separated the two germline ends. Germline V gene sequence: CDR1 MNHEY, CDR2 SVGAGI. CDR3 sequence (DNA): TGTGCCAGCACAAACGATCGGGGGGCAAACTACGAGCAGTACTTC. Translating it yields CASTNDRGANYEQYF.

This clone was observed once. This chain connects TRBV6-5 to TRBJ1-3; the D is unclear. The V gene's germline CDR1 is MNHEY and CDR2 SVGAGI. V lost 0 bases and J 2 bases, leaving 8 bases between the germline ends. This CDR3 is 15 amino acids long. The CDR3 sequence is CASSYSISPGNTIYF. DNA of the CDR3: TGTGCCAGCAGTTACTCGATCAGTCCTGGAAACACCATATATTTT.

The rearrangement uses TRBV10-3 and TRBJ2-1; TRBD2 agrees at 10 bases. Looked up from germline, CDR1 is ENHRY and CDR2 is SYGVKD. The V segment lost 10 bases and the J segment 5 bases; nucleotides outside the gene matches: 8. The CDR3 contains 14 residues. CDR3 amino acids: CATLPGLANNEQFF. The CDR3 DNA reads TGTGCCACGTTACCGGGACTAGCGAACAATGAGCAGTTCTTC.

This clone showed up just once. The rearrangement joins TRBV30 to TRBJ1-1, with D tentatively TRBD1 (6 bases). Germline V CDR1 and CDR2: GTSNPN, SVGIG (reference sequence). Trimming left V 1 base short and J 4 bases short, with 16 bases between. This CDR3 spans 15 amino acids. CDR3 protein: CAWSGYRDSGTEAFF. DNA for the CDR3: TGTGCCTGGAGTGGGTACAGGGATTCGGGCACTGAAGCTTTCTTT.

The chain is built from TRBV28 and TRBJ1-5; D ambiguous. The CDR3 is made up of 15 amino acids. CDR1 and CDR2 from the germline V gene are MDHEN and SYDVKM. V was pared by 7 bases and J by 2 bases, with 15 bases between. The CDR3: CASKLHQNRNQPQHF. In DNA, the CDR3 is TGTGCCAGCAAACTTCACCAGAACCGCAATCAGCCCCAGCATTTT.

This clone was seen a single time. The rearrangement uses TRBV7-9 and TRBJ1-2, with D perhaps TRBD1 (5 bases). The CDR3 has 11 residues. Germline CDR1 is SEHNR and CDR2 is FQNEAQ (reference sequence). The CDR3 protein is CVAGTVGGYTF. CDR3 sequence (DNA): TGTGTTGCCGGGACCGTGGGAGGCTACACCTTC.

The chain couples TRBV3-1 (or the pseudogene TRBV3-2) to TRBJ1-2; D is unclear. The CDR3 is 14 amino acids. The V end was cut by 0 bases, the J end by 7 bases, with 12 bases between. CDR1 and CDR2 from the germline V gene are LGHDT and YNNKEL (reference sequence). The CDR3 DNA sequence: TGTGCCAGCAGCCAAGACCAGTGGGGAGTTGGCTACACCTTC. As protein: CASSQDQWGVGYTF.

V and J are TRBV5-4 and TRBJ2-7; weak D call: TRBD1 (7 bases). This CDR3 has 17 residues. In germline, CDR1 is SGHNT, CDR2 YYREEE (reference sequence). Trimming stripped 4 bases from V and 5 bases from J, with 25 bases between. CDR3 sequence reads: CASSPGGISGRGDEQYF. Written as DNA, the CDR3 is TGTGCCAGCAGCCCAGGGGGGATAAGTGGGAGAGGGGACGAGCAGTACTTC.

This chain links TRBV2 with TRBJ1-1; maybe TRBD1 (5 bases). CDR1 and CDR2 (germline): SNHLY, FYNNEI. V lost 0 bases and J lost 2, with 22 bases in between. The CDR3 spans 19 residues. CDR3 coding DNA: TGTGCCAGCAGTGAAGCTCTAAGTGGGGGGAGGAGGGTTAACACTGAAGCTTTCTTT. Amino acid sequence: CASSEALSGGRRVNTEAFF.

The V gene is TRBV25-1, the J gene TRBJ1-2; 8 positions match TRBD1. V lost 5 bases and J lost 6; bases outside the gene matches: 8. The V gene's germline CDR1 is MGHDK and CDR2 SYGVNS. This CDR3 comprises 14 residues. This chain's CDR3 is CASSPGQDWHGYTF. CDR3 in DNA: TGTGCCAGCAGTCCGGGACAGGACTGGCATGGCTACACCTTC.

The gene calls are TRBV14 and TRBJ1-6, with D perhaps TRBD1 (6 bases). The CDR3 runs to 17 residues. V gave up 4 bases and J gave up 5 bases, with 18 bases separating them. Germline V gene lookup returns CDR1 SGHDN and CDR2 FVKESK. CDR3: CASSLTRGSLHNSPLHF. CDR3 DNA: TGTGCCAGCAGCCTGACTAGGGGGAGCCTTCATAATTCACCCCTCCACTTT.

This clone was seen once. The rearrangement uses TRBV19 and TRBJ2-1; maybe TRBD1 (5 bases). Germline-derived CDR1 and CDR2 are LNHDA and SQIVND (reference sequence). V lost 9 bases and J 7 bases, leaving 16 bases between the germline ends. The CDR3 contains 13 residues. The CDR3 sequence is CASEDNPVNEQFF. The CDR3, as DNA: TGTGCCAGCGAGGACAACCCCGTGAATGAGCAGTTCTTC.

This chain uses TRBV19 with TRBJ1-1, with D possibly TRBD1 on 6 matching bases. The V gene lost 7 bases and the J gene lost 1 base, with 10 bases spanning the gap. Germline V gene data show CDR1 as LNHDA and CDR2 as SQIVND (reference sequence). CDR3 size: 13 residues. The CDR3 region is CASILGQNTEAFF. The DNA for the CDR3 is TGTGCCAGTATTCTGGGACAGAACACTGAAGCTTTCTTT.

This sequence joins TRBV5-6 and TRBJ1-2, with D possibly being TRBD1 (6 bases). This CDR3 has 13 amino acids. Germline CDR1 reads SGHDT; CDR2 reads YYEEEE. Trimming left V 1 base short and J 6 bases short, with 10 bases between. The CDR3 bases are TGTGCCAGCAGCTTGACAGGGAAGCATGGCTACACCTTC. Its translation is CASSLTGKHGYTF. Supplemented by reference TRBV5-6 and TRBJ1-2, the full variable domain reads DAGVTQSPTHLIKTRGQQVTLRCSPKSGHDTVSWYQQALGQGPQFIFQYYEEEERQRGNFPDRFSGHQFPNYSSELNVNALLLGDSALYLCASSLTGKHGYTFGSGTRLTVV.

The CDR3 reads CASSRDNNSPLHF. The CDR3 DNA reads as TGTGCCAGCAGCCGGGACAATAATTCACCCCTCCACTTT. V and J are TRBV6-4 and TRBJ1-6, with D possibly being TRBD1 (6 bases). V was shortened by 6 bases and J by 5 bases, with 8 bases between the two germline ends. The length of the CDR3 is 13 residues. The V gene's germline CDR1 is MRHNA and CDR2 SNTAGT.

The chain carries TRBV28 and TRBJ1-4; TRBD1 might be the D (5 bases). Trimming pared 5 bases from V and 2 bases from J, leaving 18 bases between. Germline V gene sequence: CDR1 MDHEN, CDR2 SYDVKM. The CDR3 totals 17 residues. The CDR3 spells CASSPGVIASTNEKLFF. As DNA, the CDR3 is TGTGCCAGCAGTCCGGGGGTTATAGCCTCGACTAATGAAAAACTGTTTTTT.

DNA for the CDR3: TGTGCCAGCGGCGAACGGCAAACCTACAATGAGCAGTTCTTC. It is translated as CASGERQTYNEQFF. The chain links TRBV2 to TRBJ2-1; D is unclear. The CDR3 is 14 residues long. Germline CDR1 is SNHLY and CDR2 is FYNNEI. Trimming cost V 8 bases and J 2 bases, with 13 bases left between them.

This clone was recorded only once. The chain uses TRBV19 and TRBJ1-5, with D uncertain. Germline CDR1 and CDR2: LNHDA and SQIVND (reference sequence). CDR3 length: 15 residues. The V gene lost 5 bases and the J gene lost 0 bases, with 11 bases spanning the gap. In DNA, the CDR3 is TGTGCCAGTAGTTCCCGCGACCTTAGCAATCAGCCCCAGCATTTT. Translated: CASSSRDLSNQPQHF.

The V gene is TRBV4-2, the J gene TRBJ1-2; 8 bases map to TRBD1. The CDR3 extends over 14 amino acids. Trimming took 4 bases from V and 3 from J; bases not matched to a gene: 4. Looked up from germline, CDR1 is LGHNA and CDR2 is YNFKEQ. The CDR3 DNA reads TGTGCCAGCAGCCGGGGACAGGTCGACTATGGCTACACCTTC. Protein product: CASSRGQVDYGYTF.

This sequence joins TRBV6-4 and TRBJ1-6; 12 nucleotides align to TRBD1. V shed 7 bases, J shed 12 bases, and the junction held 4 bases outside the gene matches. Looked up from germline, CDR1 is MRHNA and CDR2 is SNTAGT. This CDR3 spans 13 amino acids. The CDR3 here is CASTRDRGQPLHF. CDR3 coding DNA: TGTGCCAGCACAAGGGACAGGGGGCAACCCCTCCACTTT.

This clone showed up just a few times. The V call is TRBV6-4, the J call TRBJ1-6; a possible D gene is TRBD1 (6 bases). The ends were cut back, 2 bases at V and 7 bases at J, with 9 bases in the middle. This CDR3 is built from 14 residues. Germline V gene lookup returns CDR1 MRHNA and CDR2 SNTAGT. The CDR3 protein is CASSDGGANSPLHF. The CDR3 DNA is TGTGCCAGCAGTGACGGGGGCGCAAATTCACCCCTCCACTTT.